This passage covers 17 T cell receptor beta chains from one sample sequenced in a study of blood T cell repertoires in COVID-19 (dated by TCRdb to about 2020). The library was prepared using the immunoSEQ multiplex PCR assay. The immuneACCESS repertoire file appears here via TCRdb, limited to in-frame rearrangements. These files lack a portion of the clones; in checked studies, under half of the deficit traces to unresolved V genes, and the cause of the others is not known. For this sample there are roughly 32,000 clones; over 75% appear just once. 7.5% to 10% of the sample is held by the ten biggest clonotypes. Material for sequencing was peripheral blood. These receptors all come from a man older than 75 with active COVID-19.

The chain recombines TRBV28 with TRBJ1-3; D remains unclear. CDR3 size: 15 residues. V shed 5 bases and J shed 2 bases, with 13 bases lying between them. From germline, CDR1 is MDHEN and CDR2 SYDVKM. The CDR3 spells CASSRGGSAGNTIYF. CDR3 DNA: TGTGCCAGCAGTCGAGGAGGGAGCGCTGGAAACACCATATATTTT.

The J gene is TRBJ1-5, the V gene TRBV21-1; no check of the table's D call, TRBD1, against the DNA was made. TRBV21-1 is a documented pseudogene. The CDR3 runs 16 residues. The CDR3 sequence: CASSKVPQGARQPQHF. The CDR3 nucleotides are TGTGCCAGCAGCAAAGTGCCACAGGGGGCTAGGCAGCCCCAGCATTTT.

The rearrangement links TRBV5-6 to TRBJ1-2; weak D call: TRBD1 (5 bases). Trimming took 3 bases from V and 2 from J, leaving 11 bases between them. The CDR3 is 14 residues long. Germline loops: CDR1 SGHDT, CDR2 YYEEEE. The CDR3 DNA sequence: TGTGCCAGCAGCTGGGGACGGGGGAACTATGGCTACACCTTC. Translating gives CASSWGRGNYGYTF. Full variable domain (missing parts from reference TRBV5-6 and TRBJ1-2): DAGVTQSPTHLIKTRGQQVTLRCSPKSGHDTVSWYQQALGQGPQFIFQYYEEEERQRGNFPDRFSGHQFPNYSSELNVNALLLGDSALYLCASSWGRGNYGYTFGSGTRLTVV.

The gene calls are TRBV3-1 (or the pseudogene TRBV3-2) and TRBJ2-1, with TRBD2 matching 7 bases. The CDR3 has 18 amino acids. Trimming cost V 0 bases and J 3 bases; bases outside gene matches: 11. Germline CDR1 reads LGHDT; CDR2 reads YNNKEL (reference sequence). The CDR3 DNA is TGTGCCAGCAGCCAAGATATGGGTCGCGGGAGTGGCTACAATGAGCAGTTCTTC. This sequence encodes CASSQDMGRGSGYNEQFF.

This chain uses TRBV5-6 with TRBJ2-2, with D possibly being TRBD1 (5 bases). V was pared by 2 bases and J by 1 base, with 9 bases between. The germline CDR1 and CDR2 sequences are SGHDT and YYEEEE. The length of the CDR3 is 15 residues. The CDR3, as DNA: TGTGCCAGCAGCTTCATGGGGCGGAACACCGGGGAGCTGTTTTTT. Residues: CASSFMGRNTGELFF.

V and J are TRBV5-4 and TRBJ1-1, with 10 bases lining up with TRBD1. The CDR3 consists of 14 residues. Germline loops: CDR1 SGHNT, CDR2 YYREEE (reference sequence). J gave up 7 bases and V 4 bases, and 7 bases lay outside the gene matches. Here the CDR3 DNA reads TGTGCCAGCAGCGCGGGACAGGGGTTGGGTGAAGCTTTCTTT. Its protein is CASSAGQGLGEAFF. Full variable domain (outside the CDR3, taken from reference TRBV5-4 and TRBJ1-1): ETGVTQSPTHLIKTRGQQVTLRCSSQSGHNTVSWYQQALGQGPQFIFQYYREEENGRGNFPPRFSGLQFPNYSSELNVNALELDDSALYLCASSAGQGLGEAFFGQGTRLTVV.

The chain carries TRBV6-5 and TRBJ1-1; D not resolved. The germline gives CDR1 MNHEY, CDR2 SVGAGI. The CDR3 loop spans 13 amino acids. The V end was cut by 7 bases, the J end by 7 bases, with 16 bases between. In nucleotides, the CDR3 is TGTGCCAGCACCCCCCGTTTTGCGGGTGAAGCTTTCTTT. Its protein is CASTPRFAGEAFF.

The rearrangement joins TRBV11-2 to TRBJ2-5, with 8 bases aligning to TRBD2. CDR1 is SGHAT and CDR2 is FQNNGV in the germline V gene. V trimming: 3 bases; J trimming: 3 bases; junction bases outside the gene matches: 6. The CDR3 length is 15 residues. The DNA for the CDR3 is TGTGCCAGCAGCTTTATCGGACTAGCCGAAGAGACCCAGTACTTC. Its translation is CASSFIGLAEETQYF.

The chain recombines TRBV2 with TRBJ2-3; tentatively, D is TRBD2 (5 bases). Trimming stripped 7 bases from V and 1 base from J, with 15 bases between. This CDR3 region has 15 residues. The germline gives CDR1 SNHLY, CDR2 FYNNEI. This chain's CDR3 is CASILPVGGTDTQYF. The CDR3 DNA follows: TGTGCCAGCATTCTACCTGTCGGGGGCACAGATACGCAGTATTTT.

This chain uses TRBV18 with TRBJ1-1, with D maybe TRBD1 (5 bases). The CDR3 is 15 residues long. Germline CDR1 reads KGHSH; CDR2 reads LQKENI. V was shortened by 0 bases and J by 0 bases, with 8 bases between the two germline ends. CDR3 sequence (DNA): TGTGCCAGCTCACCACCGGGGGGACTGAACACTGAAGCTTTCTTT. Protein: CASSPPGGLNTEAFF.

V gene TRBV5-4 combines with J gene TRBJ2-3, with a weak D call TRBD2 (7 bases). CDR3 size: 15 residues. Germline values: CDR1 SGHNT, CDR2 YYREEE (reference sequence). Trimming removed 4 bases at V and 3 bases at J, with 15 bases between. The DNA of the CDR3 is TGTGCCAGCAGCCCGGGGGGCTCAAGAACAGATACGCAGTATTTT. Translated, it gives CASSPGGSRTDTQYF.

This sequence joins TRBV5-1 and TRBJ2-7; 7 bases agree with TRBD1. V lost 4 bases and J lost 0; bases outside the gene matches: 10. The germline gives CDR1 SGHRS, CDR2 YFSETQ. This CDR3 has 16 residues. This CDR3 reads CASSRQHGTDSYEQYF. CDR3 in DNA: TGCGCCAGCAGCCGCCAACACGGGACAGACTCCTACGAGCAGTACTTC.

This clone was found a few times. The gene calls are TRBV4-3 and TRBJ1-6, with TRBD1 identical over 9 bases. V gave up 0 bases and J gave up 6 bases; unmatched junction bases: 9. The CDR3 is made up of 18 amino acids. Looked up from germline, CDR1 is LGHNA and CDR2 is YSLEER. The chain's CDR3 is CASSQDLVAGQGNSPLHF. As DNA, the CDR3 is TGCGCCAGCAGCCAAGATCTGGTTGCGGGACAGGGTAATTCACCCCTCCACTTT.

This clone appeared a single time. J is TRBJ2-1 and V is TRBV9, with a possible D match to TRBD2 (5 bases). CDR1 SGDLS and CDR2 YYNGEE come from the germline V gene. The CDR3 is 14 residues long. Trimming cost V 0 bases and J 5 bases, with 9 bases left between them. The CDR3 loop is CASSVAGNNNEQFF. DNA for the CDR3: TGTGCCAGCAGCGTAGCGGGGAACAACAATGAGCAGTTCTTC.

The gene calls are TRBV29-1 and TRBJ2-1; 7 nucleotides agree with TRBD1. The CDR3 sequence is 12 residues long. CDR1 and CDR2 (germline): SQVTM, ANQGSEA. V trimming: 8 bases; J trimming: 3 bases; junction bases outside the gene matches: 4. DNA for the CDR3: TGCAGCTACGGGACAGTCTACAATGAGCAGTTCTTC. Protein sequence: CSYGTVYNEQFF.

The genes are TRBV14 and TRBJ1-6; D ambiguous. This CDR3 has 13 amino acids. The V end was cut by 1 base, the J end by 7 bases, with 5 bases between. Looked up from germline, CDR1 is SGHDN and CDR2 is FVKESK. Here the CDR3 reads CASSQVQNSPLHF. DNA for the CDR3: TGTGCCAGCAGCCAAGTTCAGAATTCACCCCTCCACTTT.

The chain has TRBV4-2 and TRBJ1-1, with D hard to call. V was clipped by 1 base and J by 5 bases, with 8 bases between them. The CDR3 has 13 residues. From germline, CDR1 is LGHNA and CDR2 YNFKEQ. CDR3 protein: CASSQGGETEAFF. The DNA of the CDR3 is TGTGCCAGCAGCCAAGGGGGAGAGACTGAAGCTTTCTTT.